This T cell receptor beta chain was found in a study of OX40 agonist ivuxolimab in advanced cancers. Whole-study findings and limits: The authors did not determine the antigen specificity of the expanded peripheral T cells. The study observed clonal expansion of CD4+ and CD8+ blood T cells by week 6 at 0.1 to 3.0 mg/kg.

This clone was counted once. Its cognate antigen is unknown. Repertoires were generated with immunoSEQ multiplex PCR, while TCRdb's copy carries only in-frame clones and drops some. Of tens of thousands of clones in the sample, approximately 93% were seen once. The germline CDR1 and CDR2 sequences are SGHNT and YENEEA. This CDR3 spans 15 amino acids. With 5 bases removed from V and 3 bases from J, the gap between germline ends came to 17 bases. This rearrangement joins TRBV11-3 to TRBJ2-7; D possibly uses TRBD1 or TRBD2 (5 bases each). The TCR comes from an adult with an advanced solid tumor such as melanoma, head and neck, liver or kidney cancer. The material sequenced was CD4+ or CD8+ T cells sorted from blood, taken in a trial of the OX40 agonist ivuxolimab. This CDR3 reads CASSAQDGAGYEQYF. DNA for the CDR3: TGTGCCAGCAGCGCCCAGGATGGGGCGGGCTACGAGCAGTACTTC.